Sequencing of this T cell receptor (beta chain) was carried out in a study of OX40 agonist ivuxolimab in advanced cancers. Study-level findings and limits: At 0.1-3.0 mg/kg, partial responders had clonal expansion among the lowest observed.

With respect to this clone: The antigen is undetermined.

Assay used: immunoSEQ multiplex PCR; TCRdb lists only in-frame clones, some missing. Altogether over 50,000 clones are present, roughly 80% being singletons, with the ten largest covering 0.7%. This CDR3 has 13 residues. Germline CDR1 and CDR2: MNHEY and SVGAGI. The ends were cut back, 9 bases at V and 3 bases at J, with 14 bases in the middle. The sample was CD4+ or CD8+ T cells sorted from blood, taken in a trial of the OX40 agonist ivuxolimab. The receptor was derived from an adult with an advanced solid tumor such as melanoma, head and neck, liver or kidney cancer. The V gene is TRBV6-5, the J gene TRBJ1-1; D gene uncertain. CDR3 region: CASKIRRDTEAFF. The CDR3 DNA reads TGTGCCAGTAAGATACGGAGGGACACTGAAGCTTTCTTT.